The 19 T cell receptor beta chains reported below all come from one sample, sequenced in a study of early T cells in non-severe SARS-CoV-2 infection. TCRdb independently ran MiXCR on the 5' RACE reads; one entry per CDR3 protein. The sample lists more than 40,000 distinct CDR3 sequences; less than 6.5% were seen once. This sample comprised whole blood, obtained at baseline. These receptors were collected from an adult who was a healthcare worker with PCR-confirmed SARS-CoV-2 infection or an uninfected control (not recorded which).

Ten or more counts support this clonotype. The chain carries TRBV6-1 and TRBJ2-2, with 9 bases identical to TRBD1. The trim removed 10 bases at V and 4 bases at J, leaving 10 bases unmatched. The CDR3 sequence is 15 residues long. Per the germline V gene, CDR1 is MNHNS and CDR2 is SASEGT. DNA for the CDR3: TGTGCCACAACACCCGGGACAGGGAGCACCGGGGAGCTGTTTTTT. Translation: CATTPGTGSTGELFF.

This clonotype was seen a handful of times. The V and J genes are TRBV4-1 and TRBJ2-1; 10 bases are a match to TRBD2. This CDR3 is built from 16 residues. The J segment lost 4 bases and the V segment lost 2 bases, leaving 5 bases of the junction unmatched. Per germline, CDR1 MGHRA and CDR2 YSYEKL. CDR3 residues: CASSQPGLARYNEQFF. The DNA of the CDR3 is TGCGCCAGCAGCCAACCGGGACTAGCGCGTTACAATGAGCAGTTCTTC.

This clonotype occurred many times. V is TRBV29-1 and J is TRBJ2-7; 13 nucleotides line up with TRBD2. With V trimmed by 6 bases and J by 5 bases, 7 bases remained unmatched. Germline V gene sequence: CDR1 SQVTM, CDR2 ANQGSEA. The CDR3 contains 14 residues. This chain's CDR3 is CSVWTSGRFDEQYF. Here the CDR3 DNA reads TGCAGCGTGTGGACTAGCGGGAGATTTGACGAGCAGTACTTC.

At least ten counts were recorded for this clonotype. The genes are TRBV6-5 and TRBJ2-7; TRBD2 aligns across 10 bases. Germline V CDR1 and CDR2: MNHEY, SVGAGI. The CDR3 contains 15 residues. The junction had 1 base not matched to a gene; V was cut back by 0 bases and J by 2 bases. CDR3: CASSYSLAGAYEQYF. CDR3 sequence (DNA): TGTGCCAGCAGTTACTCTCTAGCGGGAGCCTACGAGCAGTACTTC.

This clonotype was seen many times. This chain links TRBV6-5 with TRBJ2-1, with 10 bases matching TRBD2. The junction had 3 bases not matched to a gene; V was cut back by 6 bases and J by 4 bases. This CDR3 is built from 14 residues. Germline-derived CDR1 and CDR2 are MNHEY and SVGAGI. The CDR3 here is CASRRLAGYNEQFF. The CDR3, as DNA: TGTGCCAGCAGAAGACTAGCGGGTTACAATGAGCAGTTCTTC.

This clonotype was seen more than once but under ten times. This chain uses TRBV3-1 with TRBJ2-2; a possible D gene is TRBD1 (7 bases). This CDR3 contains 15 residues. Trimming cost V 3 bases and J 3 bases, with 11 bases left between them. Germline CDR1 LGHDT, CDR2 YNNKEL (reference sequence). DNA of the CDR3: TGTGCCAGCAGCCAGGAGGGGGCTTACACCGGGGAGCTGTTTTTT. This gives the protein CASSQEGAYTGELFF.

This clonotype showed up many times. The rearrangement joins TRBV7-6 to TRBJ2-3, with 14 bases that match TRBD2. The CDR3 length is 17 residues. J was trimmed by 6 bases and V by 4 bases; bases with no gene match: 9. CDR1 SGHVS and CDR2 FNYEAQ come from the germline V gene. CDR3 sequence (DNA): TGTGCCAGCAGCTCCGGGACTAGCGGGAGCGGTAGGGATACGCAGTATTTT. It yields the protein CASSSGTSGSGRDTQYF.

This clonotype was observed a handful of times. The chain has TRBV19 and TRBJ2-1, with 7 bases aligning to TRBD1. Germline trimming cut 4 bases from V and 8 bases from J; bases unmatched to any gene: 14. Germline lookup yields CDR1 LNHDA and CDR2 SQIVND (reference sequence). CDR3 size: 16 residues. The CDR3 loop reads CASSTQSRQGWDEQFF. CDR3 DNA: TGTGCCAGTAGTACTCAGTCTCGACAGGGATGGGATGAGCAGTTCTTC. The full variable domain, completed using reference TRBV19 and TRBJ2-1, is DGGITQSPKYLFRKEGQNVTLSCEQNLNHDAMYWYRQDPGQGLRLIYYSQIVNDFQKGDIAEGYSVSREKKESFPLTVTSAQKNPTAFYLCASSTQSRQGWDEQFFGPGTRLTVL.

In its sample, this clonotype was seen a few times. The rearrangement links TRBV10-3 to TRBJ2-1; 7 nucleotides agree with TRBD2. Germline V CDR1 and CDR2: ENHRY, SYGVKD. J gave up 5 bases and V 4 bases, and 8 bases lay outside the gene matches. The CDR3 has 15 residues. CDR3 sequence (DNA): TGTGCCATCAGTGTTGGTCTAGCGGTTAACAATGAGCAGTTCTTC. As protein: CAISVGLAVNNEQFF.

The rearrangement joins TRBV7-3 to TRBJ2-1, with D maybe TRBD2 (7 bases). CDR3 length: 14 amino acids. From germline, CDR1 is SGHTA and CDR2 FQGTGA. Trimming left V 5 bases short and J 5 bases short, with 13 bases between. This CDR3 reads CASSRAGANNEQFF. CDR3 DNA: TGTGCCAGCAGCCGGGCGGGGGCCAACAATGAGCAGTTCTTC.

For the CDR3, the DNA is TGTGCCAGCAGTTTTCGAAGGACAGGGGTACCCGAGCAGTACTTC. It specifies CASSFRRTGVPEQYF. This chain uses TRBV28 with TRBJ2-7; 9 positions match TRBD1. Trimming cost V 3 bases and J 6 bases; bases outside gene matches: 9. The germline V gene encodes CDR1 MDHEN and CDR2 SYDVKM. The CDR3 spans 15 residues.

The rearrangement uses TRBV12-5 and TRBJ2-7; perhaps TRBD2 as D (5 bases). The germline V gene encodes CDR1 LGHNT and CDR2 FRNRAP. The CDR3 is made up of 13 amino acids. Trimming pared 6 bases from V and 0 bases from J, leaving 9 bases between. Here the CDR3 reads CASGRRSSYEQYF. DNA of the CDR3: TGTGCTAGTGGACGGAGGAGCTCCTACGAGCAGTACTTC.

This clonotype has ten or more counts. This chain links TRBV3-1 with TRBJ1-1; unclear D gene. The CDR3 spans 13 residues. Trimming removed 1 base from V and 6 bases from J, with 9 bases in between. Germline-derived CDR1 and CDR2 are LGHDT and YNNKEL (reference sequence). CDR3: CASSQVGAAEAFF. The DNA for the CDR3 is TGTGCCAGCAGCCAAGTAGGAGCAGCTGAAGCTTTCTTT.

This clonotype was observed at least ten times. The rearrangement uses TRBV28 and TRBJ2-7; no firm D call. The germline CDR1 and CDR2 sequences are MDHEN and SYDVKM. This CDR3 region has 13 residues. Trimming shortened V by 5 bases and J by 0 bases, and 8 bases separated the two germline ends. The CDR3 DNA sequence: TGTGCCAGCAGTAGACGGTTCTCCTACGAGCAGTACTTC. As protein: CASSRRFSYEQYF.

V gene TRBV7-8 combines with J gene TRBJ2-7; 7 nucleotides match TRBD2. The CDR3 spans 16 residues. V trimming: 1 base; J trimming: 5 bases; junction bases outside the gene matches: 11. Germline CDR1 is SGHVS and CDR2 is FQNEAQ. CDR3 sequence (DNA): TGTGCCAGCAGCTTAGGATCTGGTTGGCGGGAGAACGAGCAGTACTTC. Translation gives CASSLGSGWRENEQYF.

This clonotype was detected ten times or more. The chain carries TRBV28 and TRBJ2-3; the match to TRBD2 covers 9 bases. J lost 9 bases, V lost 6 bases, and 4 bases had no gene match. This CDR3 is 12 amino acids long. The V gene's germline CDR1 is MDHEN and CDR2 SYDVKM. CDR3 in DNA: TGTGCCAGCAGCAGCCTAGCGGGAACGCAGTATTTT. Protein: CASSSLAGTQYF.

The sample holds one count of this clonotype. The chain combines TRBV7-9 with TRBJ1-1; D call uncertain. V was pared by 5 bases and J by 4 bases, with 20 bases between. Per germline, CDR1 SEHNR and CDR2 FQNEAQ (reference sequence). The CDR3 is 16 amino acids. In nucleotides, the CDR3 is TGTGCCAGCAGCCACTCGGTGGGGAGGAAAGGCACTGAAGCTTTCTTT. Amino acid sequence: CASSHSVGRKGTEAFF.

V usage is TRBV19 and J usage is TRBJ1-5; D is unclear. The germline V and J ends were trimmed by 5 bases and 0 bases, with 29 bases remaining between them. This CDR3 has 21 amino acids. The germline V gene has CDR1 LNHDA and CDR2 SQIVND (reference sequence). The CDR3 loop is CASSPSPRRRGPTYSNQPQHF. The CDR3, as DNA: TGTGCCAGTAGTCCTTCCCCCCGTAGGAGAGGTCCGACCTATAGCAATCAGCCCCAGCATTTT.

The table lists this clonotype with many counts. This rearrangement joins TRBV5-4 to TRBJ1-2; D is possibly TRBD1 (6 bases). Germline-derived CDR1 and CDR2 are SGHNT and YYREEE (reference sequence). The CDR3 is made up of 14 amino acids. V was cut by 0 bases and J by 3 bases, with 9 bases left in between. DNA for the CDR3: TGTGCCAGCAGCTTGGAGGAGGGGGACTATGGCTACACCTTC. Its protein product is CASSLEEGDYGYTF.